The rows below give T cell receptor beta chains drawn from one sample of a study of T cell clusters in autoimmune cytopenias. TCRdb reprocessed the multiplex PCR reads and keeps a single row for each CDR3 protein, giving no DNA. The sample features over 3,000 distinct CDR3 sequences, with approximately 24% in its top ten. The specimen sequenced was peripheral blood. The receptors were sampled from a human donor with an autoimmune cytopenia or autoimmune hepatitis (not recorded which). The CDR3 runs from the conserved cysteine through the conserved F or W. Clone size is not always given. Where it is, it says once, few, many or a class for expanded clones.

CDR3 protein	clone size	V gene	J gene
CAWRVVETVGEQYF	medium-sized	TRBV30	TRBJ2-7
CASSLAGDRTPYEQYF	medium-sized	TRBV11-1	TRBJ2-7
CASSFREAMNTEAFF	-	TRBV5-4	TRBJ1-1
CASRQGGQMNTEAFF	medium-sized	TRBV27	TRBJ1-1
CASSDGRGNYGYTF	medium-sized	TRBV5-4	TRBJ1-2
CASSPRLTNYGYTF	-	TRBV6-2/TRBV6-3	TRBJ1-2
CAISEFPSRDEAFF	-	TRBV10-3	TRBJ1-1
CSARVVGPNTEAFF	-	TRBV20-1	TRBJ1-1
CASSQERAQPQHF	-	TRBV4-2	TRBJ1-5
CACDRDNSNQPQHF	medium-sized	TRBV6-1	TRBJ1-5
CSAEEGGAGANVLTF	-	TRBV20-1	TRBJ2-6
CASSLDRGYSLMNTEAFF	-	TRBV19	TRBJ1-1
CSVGGGDEKLFF	large	TRBV29-1	TRBJ1-4
CASTPDRNTEAFF	-	TRBV12-3/TRBV12-4	TRBJ1-1
CASSWTGREQYF	large	TRBV27	TRBJ2-7
CASSSRDRGNQPQHF	medium-sized	TRBV12-3/TRBV12-4	TRBJ1-5
CASRTWGILNEQFF	-	TRBV6-2/TRBV6-3	TRBJ2-1
CASSSDRDGTQETQYF	medium-sized	TRBV5-4	TRBJ2-5
CASSFSAQNTEAFF	medium-sized	TRBV12-3/TRBV12-4	TRBJ1-1
CSVPSNTGTGDSPLHF	medium-sized	TRBV29-1	TRBJ1-6